This T cell receptor beta chain emerged from a study of response to subunit inactivated influenza vaccine. Study-wide results and caveats: Each seasonal influenza vaccination recruits few new T cells, the authors suggested.

CDR3 length: 14 amino acids. The germline V gene encodes CDR1 DFQATT and CDR2 SNEGSKA (reference sequence). The trim removed 6 bases at V and 8 bases at J, leaving 10 bases unmatched. MiXCR, run by TCRdb on the RT-PCR reads, gives a single entry per CDR3 protein. Of about 650,000 distinct CDR3 sequences in the sample, roughly 15% were seen once. With respect to this clonotype: Its antigen is unknown.

V gene TRBV20-1 combines with J gene TRBJ2-2; 9 bases map to TRBD2. The source was PBMCs from blood, collected roughly 15 days before vaccination. This TCR was sampled from a man aged 45-60 years who received an inactivated influenza vaccine. This CDR3 is CSATAGGLPGELFF. The CDR3 DNA reads as TGCAGTGCAACAGCGGGGGGCCTCCCAGGGGAGCTGTTTTTT.